This T cell receptor (beta chain) was sequenced for a study of cytomegalovirus exposure and HLA in healthy donors. Overall study: An early data release held around 80 million unique TCRs from HLA-typed donors.

The V gene lost 0 bases and the J gene lost 4 bases, with 6 bases spanning the gap. Per germline, CDR1 MNHNY and CDR2 SVGAGI (reference sequence). The CDR3 contains 13 residues. It was with 60 Vbeta and 13 Jbeta primers that the PCR ran. Sequencing was performed with immunoSEQ multiplex PCR; in TCRdb, only in-frame clones are kept and a portion is missing. The sample consists of about 130,000 clones, around four fifths of them appearing once. Sample: PBMCs. V gene TRBV6-6 combines with J gene TRBJ1-1, with TRBD1 as a possible D gene (5 bases). This receptor was taken from a female donor in good health and CMV-seronegative. Here the CDR3 reads CASSYSGATEAFF. The CDR3 bases are TGTGCCAGCAGTTACTCAGGGGCCACTGAAGCTTTCTTT.